This entry is about one T cell receptor beta chain. This specimen comes from a study of blood T cell repertoires in COVID-19. TCRdb keeps only in-frame clones here, not all; method: immunoSEQ multiplex PCR. The sample holds fewer than 250,000 clones, about 81% seen once. J gave up 7 bases and V 8 bases, and 10 bases lay outside the gene matches. CDR1 SGHVS and CDR2 FNYEAQ come from the germline V gene. CDR3 length: 13 residues. The rearrangement uses TRBV7-6 and TRBJ1-1; 7 bases fit TRBD1. Input material: PBMCs or T cells enriched from blood (not recorded which). The receptor was isolated from a woman in her twenties or thirties who had recovered from COVID-19. Here the CDR3 DNA reads TGTGCCAGCCAAGGGCGGACAGGCAATGAAGCTTTCTTT. It yields the protein CASQGRTGNEAFF.